This T cell receptor (beta chain) was documented in a study of identifying expanded T cells in peripheral blood. Study outcomes and limitations: Across healthy donors, higher total template counts meant significantly greater approximately two-week count variance. Over approximately two and four weeks, about 15 and 19 clones changed, versus around 1.1 between replicates.

V dropped 4 bases and J dropped 4; count of bases not matched to a gene: 6. From germline, CDR1 is MNHEY and CDR2 SMNVEV (reference sequence). CDR3 length equals 14 residues. Some clones are missing from TCRdb's copy, which holds only in-frame ones; the method was immunoSEQ multiplex PCR. The data hold just over 90,000 clones, with 88% observed a single time. With respect to this clone: The antigen is undetermined.

No infections or other immune events were documented during collection. This chain uses TRBV27 with TRBJ2-7; TRBD1 aligns across 8 bases. The sequencing sample was made of blood. The source of this sequence is a person between 18 and 70 years old in good health. The CDR3 reads CASSSRTGRYEQYF. For the CDR3, the DNA is TGTGCCAGCAGTTCTAGGACAGGGCGTTACGAGCAGTACTTC.